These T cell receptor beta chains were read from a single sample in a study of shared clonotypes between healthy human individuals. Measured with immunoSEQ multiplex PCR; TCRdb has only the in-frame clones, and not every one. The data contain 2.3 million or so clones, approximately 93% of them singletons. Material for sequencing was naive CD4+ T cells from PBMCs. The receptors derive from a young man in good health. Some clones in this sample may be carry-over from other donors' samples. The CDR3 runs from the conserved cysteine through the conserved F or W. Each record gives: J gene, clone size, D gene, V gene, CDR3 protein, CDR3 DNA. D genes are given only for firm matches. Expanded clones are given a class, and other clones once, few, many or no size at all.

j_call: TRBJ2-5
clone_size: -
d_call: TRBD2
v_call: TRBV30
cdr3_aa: CAWERGGGAQETQYF
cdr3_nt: TGTGCCTGGGAACGGGGGGGAGGGGCGCAAGAGACCCAGTACTTC

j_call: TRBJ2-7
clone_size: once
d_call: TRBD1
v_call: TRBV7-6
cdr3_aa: CASSLRRTGNEQYF
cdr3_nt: TGTGCCAGCAGCTTAAGGAGGACAGGGAACGAGCAGTACTTC

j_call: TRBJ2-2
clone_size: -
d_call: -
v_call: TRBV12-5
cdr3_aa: CASGLGFAELFF
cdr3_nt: TGTGCTAGTGGTTTGGGGTTCGCGGAGCTGTTTTTT

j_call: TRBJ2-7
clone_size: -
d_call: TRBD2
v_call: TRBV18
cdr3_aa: CASSGGSAYEQYF
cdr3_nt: TGTGCCAGCTCGGGGGGGTCGGCCTACGAGCAGTACTTC

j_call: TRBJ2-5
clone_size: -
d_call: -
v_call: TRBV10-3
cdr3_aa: CAISRPGQGETQYF
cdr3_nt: TGTGCCATCAGTCGCCCGGGACAAGGGGAGACCCAGTACTTC

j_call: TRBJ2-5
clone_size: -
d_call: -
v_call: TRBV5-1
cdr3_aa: CASSSGLPGETQYF
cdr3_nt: TGCGCCAGCAGCTCGGGCCTCCCGGGGGAGACCCAGTACTTC

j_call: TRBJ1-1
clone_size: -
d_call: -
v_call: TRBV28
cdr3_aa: CASSWHVNTEAFF
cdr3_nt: TGTGCCAGCAGTTGGCACGTAAACACTGAAGCTTTCTTT

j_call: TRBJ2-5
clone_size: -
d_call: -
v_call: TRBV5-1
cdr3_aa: CASSLNRQETQYF
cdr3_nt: TGCGCCAGCAGCCTTAACAGGCAAGAGACCCAGTACTTC

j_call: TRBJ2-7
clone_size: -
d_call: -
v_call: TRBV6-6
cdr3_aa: CASSGILRQGEQYF
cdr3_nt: TGTGCCAGCAGTGGAATTTTACGCCAGGGCGAGCAGTACTTC

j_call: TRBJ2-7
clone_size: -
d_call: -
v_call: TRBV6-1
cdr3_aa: CASNAQGKAYEQYF
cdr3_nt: TGTGCCAGCAACGCTCAGGGGAAAGCGTACGAGCAGTACTTC

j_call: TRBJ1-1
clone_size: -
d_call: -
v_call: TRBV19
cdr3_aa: CASSIPLGGAESAFF
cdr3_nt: TGTGCCAGTAGTATCCCCCTGGGGGGGGCAGAGTCAGCTTTCTTT

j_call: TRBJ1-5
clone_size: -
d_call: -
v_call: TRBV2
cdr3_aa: CASDSHGGGGSNQPQHF
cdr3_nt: TGTGCCAGCGACTCTCACGGGGGCGGAGGTAGCAATCAGCCCCAGCATTTT

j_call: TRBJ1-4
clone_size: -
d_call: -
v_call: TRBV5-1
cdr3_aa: CASRYLNEKLFF
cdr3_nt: TGCGCCAGCAGATATCTTAATGAAAAACTGTTTTTT

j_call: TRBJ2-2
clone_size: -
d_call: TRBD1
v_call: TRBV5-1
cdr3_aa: CASSSPNPQGAAGELFF
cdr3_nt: TGCGCCAGCAGCTCACCAAATCCCCAGGGGGCAGCCGGGGAGCTGTTTTTT

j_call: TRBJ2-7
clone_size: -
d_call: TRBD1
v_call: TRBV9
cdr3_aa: CASSVDRGFNSLEQYF
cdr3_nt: TGTGCCAGCAGCGTAGACAGGGGGTTCAACTCCCTCGAGCAGTACTTC

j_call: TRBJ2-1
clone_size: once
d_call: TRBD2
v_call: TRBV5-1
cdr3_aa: CASSLTSVSYNEQFF
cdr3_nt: TGCGCCAGCAGTTTGACTAGCGTTTCCTACAATGAGCAGTTCTTC

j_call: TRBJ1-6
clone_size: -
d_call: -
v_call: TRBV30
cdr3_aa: CAWKGFNSPLHF
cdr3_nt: TGTGCCTGGAAGGGTTTTAATTCACCCCTCCACTTT

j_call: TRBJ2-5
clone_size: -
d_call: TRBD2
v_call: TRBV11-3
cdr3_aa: CASSLVTAGGLGETQYF
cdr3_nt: TGTGCCAGCAGCTTAGTTACAGCGGGAGGACTCGGGGAGACCCAGTACTTC

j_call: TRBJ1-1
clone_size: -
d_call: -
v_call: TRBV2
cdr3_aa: CASSVLANTEAFF
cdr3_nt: TGTGCCAGCAGTGTTCTAGCGAACACTGAAGCTTTCTTT

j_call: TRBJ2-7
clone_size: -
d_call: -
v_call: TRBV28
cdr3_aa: CASSSSSRYEQYF
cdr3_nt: TGTGCCAGCAGTTCCTCCAGCCGATACGAGCAGTACTTC

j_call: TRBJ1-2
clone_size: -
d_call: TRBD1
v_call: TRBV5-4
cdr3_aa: CASSVRDRGYGYTF
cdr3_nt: TGTGCCAGCAGCGTCCGGGACAGGGGCTATGGCTACACCTTC

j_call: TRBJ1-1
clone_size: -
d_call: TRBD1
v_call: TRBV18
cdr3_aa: CASSRETGSTEAFF
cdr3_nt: TGTGCCAGCTCGCGGGAGACAGGGTCCACTGAAGCTTTCTTT

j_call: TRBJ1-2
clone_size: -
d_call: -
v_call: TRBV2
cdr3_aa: CASIRFRASFYGYTF
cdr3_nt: TGTGCCAGCATACGTTTCCGGGCCTCCTTTTATGGCTACACCTTC

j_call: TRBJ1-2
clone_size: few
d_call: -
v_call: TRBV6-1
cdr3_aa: CASSEGQGTSVLLYGYTF
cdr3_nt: TGTGCCAGCAGTGAAGGGCAGGGGACCTCCGTCCTCCTCTATGGCTACACCTTC

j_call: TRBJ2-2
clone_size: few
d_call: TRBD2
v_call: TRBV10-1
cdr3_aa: CASAGQGLTGELFF
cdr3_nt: TGCGCCAGCGCCGGGCAGGGACTAACCGGGGAGCTGTTTTTT

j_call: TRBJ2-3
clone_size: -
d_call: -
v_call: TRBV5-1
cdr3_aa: CASSLALFGTDTQYF
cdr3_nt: TGCGCCAGCAGCTTGGCACTATTCGGCACAGATACGCAGTATTTT

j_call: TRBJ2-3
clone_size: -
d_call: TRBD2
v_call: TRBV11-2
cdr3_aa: CASSLDWSSGSWSSTDTQYF
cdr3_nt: TGTGCCAGCAGCTTAGATTGGAGTAGCGGGAGTTGGTCTAGCACAGATACGCAGTATTTT

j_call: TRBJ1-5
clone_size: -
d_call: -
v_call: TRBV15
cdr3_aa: CATRSGGRDQPQHF
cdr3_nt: TGTGCCACCAGATCCGGTGGGAGGGATCAGCCCCAGCATTTT

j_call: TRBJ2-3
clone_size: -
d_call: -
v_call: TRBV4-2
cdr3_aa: CASSYWTDTQYF
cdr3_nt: TGTGCCAGCAGTTACTGGACAGATACGCAGTATTTT